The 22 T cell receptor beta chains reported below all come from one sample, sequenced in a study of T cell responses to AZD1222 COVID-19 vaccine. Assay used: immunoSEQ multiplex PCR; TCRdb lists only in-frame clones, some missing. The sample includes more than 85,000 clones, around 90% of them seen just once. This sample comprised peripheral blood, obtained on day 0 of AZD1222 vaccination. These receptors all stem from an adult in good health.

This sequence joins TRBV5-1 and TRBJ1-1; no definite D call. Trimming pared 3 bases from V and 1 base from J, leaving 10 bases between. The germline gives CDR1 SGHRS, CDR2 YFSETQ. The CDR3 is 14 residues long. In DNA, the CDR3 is TGCGCCAGCAGCTCGCGGACTACGAACACTGAAGCTTTCTTT. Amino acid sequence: CASSSRTTNTEAFF. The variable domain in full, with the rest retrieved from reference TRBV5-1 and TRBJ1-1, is KAGVTQTPRYLIKTRGQQVTLSCSPISGHRSVSWYQQTPGQGLQFLFEYFSETQRNKGNFPGRFSGRQFSNSRSEMNVSTLELGDSALYLCASSSRTTNTEAFFGQGTRLTVV.

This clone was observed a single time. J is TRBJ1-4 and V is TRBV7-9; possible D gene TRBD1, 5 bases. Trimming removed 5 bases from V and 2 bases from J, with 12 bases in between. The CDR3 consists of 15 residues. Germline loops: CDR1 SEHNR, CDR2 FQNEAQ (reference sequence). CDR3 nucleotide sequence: TGTGCCAGCAGCGCCGACAGCAGCACTAATGAAAAACTGTTTTTT. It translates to CASSADSSTNEKLFF.

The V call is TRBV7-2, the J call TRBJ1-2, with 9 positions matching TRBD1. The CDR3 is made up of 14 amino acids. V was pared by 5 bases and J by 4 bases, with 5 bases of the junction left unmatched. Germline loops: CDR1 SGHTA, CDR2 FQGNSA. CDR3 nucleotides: TGTGCCAGCAGCGAAAGGACAGGGGCCTATGGCTACACCTTC. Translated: CASSERTGAYGYTF.

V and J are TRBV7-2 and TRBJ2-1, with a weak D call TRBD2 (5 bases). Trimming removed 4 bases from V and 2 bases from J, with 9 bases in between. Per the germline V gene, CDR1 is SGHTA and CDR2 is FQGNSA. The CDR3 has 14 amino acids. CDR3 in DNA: TGTGCCAGCAGCTCCGGGGTTGCCTACAATGAGCAGTTCTTC. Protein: CASSSGVAYNEQFF.

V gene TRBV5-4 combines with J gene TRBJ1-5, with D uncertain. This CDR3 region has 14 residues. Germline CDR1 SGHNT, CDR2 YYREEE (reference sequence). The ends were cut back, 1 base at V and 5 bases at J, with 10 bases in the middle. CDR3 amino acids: CASSLWGSHQPQHF. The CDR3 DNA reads TGTGCCAGCAGCTTGTGGGGATCCCATCAGCCCCAGCATTTT.

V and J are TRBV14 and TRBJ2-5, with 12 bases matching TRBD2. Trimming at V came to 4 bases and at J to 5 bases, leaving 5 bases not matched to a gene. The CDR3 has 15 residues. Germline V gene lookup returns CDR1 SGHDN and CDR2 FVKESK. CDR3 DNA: TGTGCCAGCAGCCGTATAACTAGCGGGGGGGAGACCCAGTACTTC. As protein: CASSRITSGGETQYF. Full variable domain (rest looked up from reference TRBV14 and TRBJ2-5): EAGVTQFPSHSVIEKGQTVTLRCDPISGHDNLYWYRRVMGKEIKFLLHFVKESKQDESGMPNNRFLAERTGGTYSTLKVQPAELEDSGVYFCASSRITSGGETQYFGPGTRLLVL.

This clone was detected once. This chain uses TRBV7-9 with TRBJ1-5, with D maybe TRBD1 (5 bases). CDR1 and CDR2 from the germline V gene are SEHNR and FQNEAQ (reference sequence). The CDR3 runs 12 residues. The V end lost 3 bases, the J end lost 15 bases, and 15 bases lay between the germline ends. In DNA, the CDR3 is TGTGCCAGCAGCTTTGGGCAGGGATTATGGCATTTT. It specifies CASSFGQGLWHF.

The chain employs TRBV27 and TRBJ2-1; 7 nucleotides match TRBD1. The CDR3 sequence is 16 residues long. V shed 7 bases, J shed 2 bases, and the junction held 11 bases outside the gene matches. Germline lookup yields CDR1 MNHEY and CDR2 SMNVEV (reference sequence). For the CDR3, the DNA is TGTGCCAGCACCTATGCAACCGGGACAGCCTACAATGAGCAGTTCTTC. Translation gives CASTYATGTAYNEQFF.

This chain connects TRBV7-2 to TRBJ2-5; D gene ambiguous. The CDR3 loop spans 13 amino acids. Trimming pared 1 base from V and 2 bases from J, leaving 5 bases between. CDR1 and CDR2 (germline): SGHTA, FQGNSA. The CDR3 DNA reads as TGTGCCAGCAGCTTAGTGTTTCAAGAGACCCAGTACTTC. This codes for CASSLVFQETQYF.

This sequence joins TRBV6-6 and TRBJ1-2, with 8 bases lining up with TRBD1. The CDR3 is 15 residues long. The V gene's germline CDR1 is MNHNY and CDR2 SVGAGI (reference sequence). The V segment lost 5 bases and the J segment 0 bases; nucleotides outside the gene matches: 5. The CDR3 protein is CASSRTGRSNYGYTF. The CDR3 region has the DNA TGTGCCAGCAGTCGGACAGGGCGTTCTAACTATGGCTACACCTTC.

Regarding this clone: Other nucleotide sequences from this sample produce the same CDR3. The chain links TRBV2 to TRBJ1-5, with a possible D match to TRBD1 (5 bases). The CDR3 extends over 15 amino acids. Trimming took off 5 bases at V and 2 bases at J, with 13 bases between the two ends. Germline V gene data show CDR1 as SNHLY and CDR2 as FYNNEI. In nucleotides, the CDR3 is TGTGCCAGCAGTTGGGGGTTCGGGGGCAATCAGCCCCAGCATTTT. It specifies CASSWGFGGNQPQHF.

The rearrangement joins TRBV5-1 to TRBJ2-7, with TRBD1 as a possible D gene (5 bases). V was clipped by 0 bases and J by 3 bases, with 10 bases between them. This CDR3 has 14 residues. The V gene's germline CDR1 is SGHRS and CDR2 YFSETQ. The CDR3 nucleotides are TGCGCCAGCAGCTTGGAAGGCAGGGACTACGAGCAGTACTTC. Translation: CASSLEGRDYEQYF.

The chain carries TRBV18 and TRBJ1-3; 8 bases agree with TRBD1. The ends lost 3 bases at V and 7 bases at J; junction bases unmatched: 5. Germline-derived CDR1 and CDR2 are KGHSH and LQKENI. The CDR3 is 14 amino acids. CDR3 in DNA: TGTGCCAGCTCACCGGACAGGGAAGGGAACACCATATATTTT. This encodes CASSPDREGNTIYF. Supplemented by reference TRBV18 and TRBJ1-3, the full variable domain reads NAGVMQNPRHLVRRRGQEARLRCSPMKGHSHVYWYRQLPEEGLKFMVYLQKENIIDESGMPKERFSAEFPKEGPSILRIQQVVRGDSAAYFCASSPDREGNTIYFGEGSWLTVV.

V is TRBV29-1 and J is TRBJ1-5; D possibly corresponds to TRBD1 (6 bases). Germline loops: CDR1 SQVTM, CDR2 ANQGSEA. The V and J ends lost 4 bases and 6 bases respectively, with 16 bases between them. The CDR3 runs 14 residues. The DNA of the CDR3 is TGCAGCGTTGGTTCGGGGGCGGCCGGTCAGCCCCAGCATTTT. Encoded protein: CSVGSGAAGQPQHF.

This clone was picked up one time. CDR3: CASRGTGINMNTEAFF. In nucleotides, the CDR3 is TGTGCCAGCCGCGGGACAGGGATAAACATGAACACTGAAGCTTTCTTT. The gene calls are TRBV5-6 and TRBJ1-1, with TRBD1 matching 9 bases. CDR3 size: 16 residues. CDR1 and CDR2 (germline): SGHDT, YYEEEE. Trimming removed 7 bases from V and 0 bases from J; junction bases left unmatched: 10.

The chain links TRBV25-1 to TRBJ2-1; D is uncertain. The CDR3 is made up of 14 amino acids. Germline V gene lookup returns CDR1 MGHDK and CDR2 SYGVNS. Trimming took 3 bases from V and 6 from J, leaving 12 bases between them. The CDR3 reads CASSDLGSSNEQFF. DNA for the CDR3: TGTGCCAGCAGTGACCTCGGCAGTTCCAATGAGCAGTTCTTC.

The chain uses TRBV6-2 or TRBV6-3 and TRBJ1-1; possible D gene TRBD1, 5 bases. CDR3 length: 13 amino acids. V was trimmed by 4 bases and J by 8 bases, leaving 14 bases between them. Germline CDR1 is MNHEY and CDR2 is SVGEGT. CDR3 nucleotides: TGTGCCAGCAGTTCCCGGGACCCCCGAGAAGCTTTCTTT. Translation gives CASSSRDPREAFF.

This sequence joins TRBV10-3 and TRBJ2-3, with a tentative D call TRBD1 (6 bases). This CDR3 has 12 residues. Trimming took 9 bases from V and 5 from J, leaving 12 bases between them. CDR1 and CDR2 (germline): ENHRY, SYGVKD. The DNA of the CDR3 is TGTGCCATGTCGCCCAGGGGAGATACGCAGTATTTT. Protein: CAMSPRGDTQYF.

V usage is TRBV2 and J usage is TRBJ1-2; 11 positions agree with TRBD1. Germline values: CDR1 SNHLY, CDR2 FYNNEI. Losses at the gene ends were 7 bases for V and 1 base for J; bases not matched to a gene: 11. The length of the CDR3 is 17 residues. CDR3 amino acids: CASNPGTGGFINYGYTF. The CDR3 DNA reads TGTGCCAGCAACCCCGGGACAGGGGGTTTCATTAACTATGGCTACACCTTC. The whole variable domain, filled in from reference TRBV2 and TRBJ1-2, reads EPEVTQTPSHQVTQMGQEVILRCVPISNHLYFYWYRQILGQKVEFLVSFYNNEISEKSEIFDDQFSVERPDGSNFTLKIRSTKLEDSAMYFCASNPGTGGFINYGYTFGSGTRLTVV.

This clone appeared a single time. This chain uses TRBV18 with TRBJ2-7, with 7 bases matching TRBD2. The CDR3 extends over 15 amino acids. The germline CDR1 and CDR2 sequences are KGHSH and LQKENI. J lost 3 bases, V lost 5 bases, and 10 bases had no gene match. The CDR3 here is CASSSSGADNYEQYF. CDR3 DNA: TGTGCCAGCTCATCCAGCGGGGCAGATAACTACGAGCAGTACTTC.

Here the CDR3 reads CASSLARSGGTDTQYF. CDR3 in DNA: TGTGCCAGCAGCTTAGCGCGTTCCGGGGGCACAGATACGCAGTATTTT. The chain employs TRBV7-6 and TRBJ2-3, with a weak D call TRBD2 (5 bases). Per the germline V gene, CDR1 is SGHVS and CDR2 is FNYEAQ. V was shortened by 0 bases and J by 1 base, with 11 bases between the two germline ends. This CDR3 has 16 residues.

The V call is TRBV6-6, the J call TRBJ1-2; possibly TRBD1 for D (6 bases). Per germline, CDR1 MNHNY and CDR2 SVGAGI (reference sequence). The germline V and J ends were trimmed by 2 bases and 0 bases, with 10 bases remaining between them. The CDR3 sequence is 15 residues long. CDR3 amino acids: CASSYGRGTNYGYTF. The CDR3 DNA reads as TGTGCCAGCAGTTACGGTAGGGGGACTAACTATGGCTACACCTTC.